The clone carrying this T cell receptor beta chain has just a few counts. Its matching antigen is unknown. These data originate in a study of cytomegalovirus exposure and HLA in healthy donors. The overall study: Out of 170 million or so T cells, an earlier analysis found some 110 million unique TCR beta sequences in total. Broader study findings: Donors belonging to an Asian-associated ancestry cluster reportedly showed fewer N-insertions in productive TCRs than the 666-donor mean, according to what a later analysis found. DRB1 had the most TCR associations and HLA-C the fewest, a later analysis found, with rates varying by HLA locus. V- and J-gene trimming of TCR beta was linked (in a later analysis) to a missense DCLRE1C variant.

Use of 60 Vbeta and 13 Jbeta primers characterized the PCR. The table came from immunoSEQ multiplex PCR; TCRdb's copy has only in-frame clones and leaves some out. The top ten hold roughly 1.4% of the sample, which has over 140,000 clones, 70% to 85% seen once. CDR1 KGHSH and CDR2 LQKENI come from the germline V gene. V was pared by 6 bases and J by 2 bases, with 19 bases between. This CDR3 contains 17 residues. This TCR derives from a man aged 25-45 years in good health and CMV-seropositive. This chain joins TRBV18 and TRBJ2-2, with a weak D call TRBD2 (5 bases). Input material: PBMCs. CDR3 sequence: CASSLNQRGSNTGELFF. CDR3 nucleotide sequence: TGTGCCAGCTCTCTAAACCAAAGAGGGAGTAACACCGGGGAGCTGTTTTTT.